One and the same sample provided the 16 T cell receptor beta chains below, sequenced in a study of cytomegalovirus exposure and HLA in healthy donors. The data were produced by immunoSEQ multiplex PCR, yet TCRdb's version contains in-frame clones alone and is incomplete. The sample yields a few hundred thousand clones, about nine tenths seen once. Sequenced material: PBMCs. Receptor source: a young woman in good health and CMV-seronegative.

The chain is built from TRBV6-6 and TRBJ1-2, with D perhaps matching TRBD1 (6 bases). The CDR3 covers 13 residues. V was trimmed by 8 bases and J by 0 bases, leaving 10 bases between them. Per the germline V gene, CDR1 is MNHNY and CDR2 is SVGAGI (reference sequence). The CDR3 here is CASAQGTNYGYTF. The CDR3 nucleotides read TGTGCCAGCGCGCAGGGGACTAACTATGGCTACACCTTC.

This clone showed up just once. The gene calls are TRBV2 and TRBJ1-4; TRBD1 matches at 9 bases. With 6 bases clipped from V and 6 bases from J, the junction kept 11 bases outside the gene matches. CDR1 is SNHLY and CDR2 is FYNNEI in the germline V gene. The CDR3 has 16 amino acids. CDR3 nucleotide sequence: TGTGCCAGCAGCCTCCGGGACAGGGAGTTGGATGAAAAACTGTTTTTT. Encoded protein: CASSLRDRELDEKLFF.

The J gene is TRBJ1-4, the V gene TRBV30, with D possibly matching TRBD1 (6 bases). The CDR3 is 14 residues long. V lost 3 bases and J lost 8, with 16 bases in between. Germline V gene lookup returns CDR1 GTSNPN and CDR2 SVGIG (reference sequence). CDR3 sequence: CAWRKQGLQEKLFF. For the CDR3, the DNA is TGTGCCTGGAGAAAACAGGGATTACAAGAAAAACTGTTTTTT.

This chain links TRBV30 with TRBJ2-7; D is possibly TRBD2 (6 bases). Germline loops: CDR1 GTSNPN, CDR2 SVGIG (reference sequence). The CDR3 is 15 amino acids. V was shortened by 2 bases and J by 2 bases, with 16 bases between the two germline ends. This CDR3 is CAWSLPGLGPYEQYF. The CDR3 DNA is TGTGCCTGGAGTTTACCGGGACTGGGCCCCTACGAGCAGTACTTC.

This clone was seen a handful of times. The chain uses TRBV9 and TRBJ1-2, with D unclear. Per the germline V gene, CDR1 is SGDLS and CDR2 is YYNGEE. CDR3 length: 13 residues. The V and J ends lost 4 bases and 1 base respectively, with 8 bases between them. The CDR3: CASSSRHNYGYTF. For the CDR3, the DNA is TGTGCCAGCAGCTCGCGGCATAACTATGGCTACACCTTC.

This chain links TRBV27 with TRBJ2-3; 12 bases map to TRBD2. V shed 4 bases, J shed 5 bases, and the junction held 10 bases outside the gene matches. Germline V CDR1 and CDR2: MNHEY, SMNVEV (reference sequence). This CDR3 is 17 amino acids long. The CDR3 bases are TGTGCCAGCAGTTCGAAAGGACTAGCGGGACTCAAAGATACGCAGTATTTT. The encoded protein is CASSSKGLAGLKDTQYF.

On this clone itself: Different DNA sequences within this sample yield the same CDR3. CDR3 DNA sequence: TGTGCCAGCTCACCACAGCGGGGATACAATGAGCAGTTCTTC. Protein: CASSPQRGYNEQFF. The V and J genes are TRBV18 and TRBJ2-1; 7 nucleotides match TRBD2. This CDR3 region has 14 residues. The J segment lost 4 bases and the V segment lost 1 base, leaving 1 base of the junction unmatched. Per germline, CDR1 KGHSH and CDR2 LQKENI.

In nucleotides, the CDR3 is TGTGCCAGCAGCTTATACGGCAGGGCCGGAGAGAACACTGAAGCTTTCTTT. Encoded protein: CASSLYGRAGENTEAFF. The J gene is TRBJ1-1, the V gene TRBV7-9; D perhaps matches TRBD1 (5 bases). The V gene's germline CDR1 is SEHNR and CDR2 FQNEAQ (reference sequence). V was cut by 2 bases and J by 1 base, with 17 bases left in between. CDR3 length: 17 residues.

This clone was seen only once. The chain is built from TRBV5-1 and TRBJ1-3; D call uncertain. V lost 4 bases and J lost 4, with 12 bases in between. The germline CDR1 and CDR2 sequences are SGHRS and YFSETQ. CDR3 length equals 14 residues. The CDR3 coding sequence is TGCGCCAGCAGCGGACGGGGAGACGGAAACACCATATATTTT. Its translation is CASSGRGDGNTIYF. Combining the CDR3 with reference TRBV5-1 and TRBJ1-3 gives the whole variable domain KAGVTQTPRYLIKTRGQQVTLSCSPISGHRSVSWYQQTPGQGLQFLFEYFSETQRNKGNFPGRFSGRQFSNSRSEMNVSTLELGDSALYLCASSGRGDGNTIYFGEGSWLTVV.

This chain links TRBV7-8 with TRBJ1-5; perhaps TRBD1 as D (5 bases). The germline V gene encodes CDR1 SGHVS and CDR2 FQNEAQ. V was cut by 5 bases and J by 5 bases, with 25 bases left in between. The length of the CDR3 is 18 residues. In DNA form, the CDR3 reads TGTGCCAGCAGCCCCATGACGGGGGGAAGGGTACGGGATCAGCCCCAGCATTTT. Translation gives CASSPMTGGRVRDQPQHF.

The chain recombines TRBV2 with TRBJ2-2, with D tentatively TRBD2 (5 bases). Germline V gene lookup returns CDR1 SNHLY and CDR2 FYNNEI. CDR3 size: 13 residues. Trimming left V 9 bases short and J 7 bases short, with 15 bases between. The chain's CDR3 is CARSLAVVGELFF. The CDR3, as DNA: TGTGCCAGGAGTCTAGCCGTGGTCGGGGAGCTGTTTTTT.

The gene calls are TRBV2 and TRBJ1-1, with D perhaps matching TRBD1 (5 bases). Trimming removed 10 bases from V and 11 bases from J, with 14 bases in between. The CDR3 is 10 amino acids. CDR1 SNHLY and CDR2 FYNNEI come from the germline V gene. The CDR3 here is CAIPGGGAFF. The CDR3 bases are TGTGCCATACCCGGTGGGGGGGCTTTCTTT.

J is TRBJ2-3 and V is TRBV27; D is undetermined. V was trimmed by 5 bases and J by 7 bases, leaving 7 bases between them. This CDR3 has 11 amino acids. Germline CDR1 and CDR2: MNHEY and SMNVEV (reference sequence). The CDR3 region is CASSLLNTQYF. CDR3 DNA: TGTGCCAGCAGTCTATTAAATACGCAGTATTTT.

The chain employs TRBV7-3 and TRBJ2-3, with 7 positions matching TRBD2. V shed 6 bases, J shed 1 base, and the junction held 4 bases outside the gene matches. Germline V lookup: CDR1 SGHTA, CDR2 FQGTGA. This CDR3 has 14 amino acids. The CDR3, as DNA: TGTGCCAGCAGACTGGCGGGAGGCACAGATACGCAGTATTTT. This codes for CASRLAGGTDTQYF.

The V and J genes are TRBV28 and TRBJ2-5, with 10 positions matching TRBD1. CDR1 and CDR2 from the germline V gene are MDHEN and SYDVKM. This CDR3 is built from 14 residues. Trimming cost V 6 bases and J 3 bases; bases outside gene matches: 4. CDR3 sequence reads: CASSQGQGKETQYF. The CDR3, as DNA: TGTGCCAGCAGCCAGGGACAGGGGAAAGAGACCCAGTACTTC. Complete variable domain (other parts from reference TRBV28 and TRBJ2-5): DVKVTQSSRYLVKRTGEKVFLECVQDMDHENMFWYRQDPGLGLRLIYFSYDVKMKEKGDIPEGYSVSREKKERFSLILESASTNQTSMYLCASSQGQGKETQYFGPGTRLLVL.

The chain employs TRBV28 and TRBJ1-4; a weak D match, TRBD1 (5 bases). Per germline, CDR1 MDHEN and CDR2 SYDVKM. V gave up 6 bases and J gave up 3 bases, with 14 bases separating them. This CDR3 comprises 15 residues. DNA for the CDR3: TGTGCCAGCAGCCCCGCAGGGAGGCCTAATGAAAAACTGTTTTTT. It translates to CASSPAGRPNEKLFF.